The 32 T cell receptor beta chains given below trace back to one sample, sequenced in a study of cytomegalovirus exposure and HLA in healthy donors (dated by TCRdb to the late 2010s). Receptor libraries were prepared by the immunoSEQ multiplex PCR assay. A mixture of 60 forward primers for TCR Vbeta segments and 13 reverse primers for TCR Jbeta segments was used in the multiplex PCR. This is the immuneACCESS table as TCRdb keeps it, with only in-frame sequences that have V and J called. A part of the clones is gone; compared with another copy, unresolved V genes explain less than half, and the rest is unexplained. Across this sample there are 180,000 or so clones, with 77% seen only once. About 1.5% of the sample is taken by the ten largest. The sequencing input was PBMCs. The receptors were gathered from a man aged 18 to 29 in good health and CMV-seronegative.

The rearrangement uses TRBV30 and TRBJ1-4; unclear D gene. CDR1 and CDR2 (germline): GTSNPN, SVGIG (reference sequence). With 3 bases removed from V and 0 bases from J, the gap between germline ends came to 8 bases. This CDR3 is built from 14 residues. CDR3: CAWRTYATNEKLFF. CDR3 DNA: TGTGCCTGGAGAACATATGCAACTAATGAAAAACTGTTTTTT.

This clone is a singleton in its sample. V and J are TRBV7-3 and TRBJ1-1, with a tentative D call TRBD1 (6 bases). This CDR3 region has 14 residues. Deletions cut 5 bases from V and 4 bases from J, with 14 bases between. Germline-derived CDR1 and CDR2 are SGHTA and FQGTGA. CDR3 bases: TGTGCCAGCAGCCTTCAAGGGGGTCCCACTGAAGCTTTCTTT. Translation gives CASSLQGGPTEAFF.

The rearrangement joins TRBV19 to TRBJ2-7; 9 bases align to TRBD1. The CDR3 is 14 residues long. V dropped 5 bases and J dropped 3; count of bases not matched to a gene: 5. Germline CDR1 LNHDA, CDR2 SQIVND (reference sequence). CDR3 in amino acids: CASSSQGADYEQYF. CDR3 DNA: TGTGCCAGTAGTTCACAGGGGGCGGACTACGAGCAGTACTTC. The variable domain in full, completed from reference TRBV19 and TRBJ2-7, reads DGGITQSPKYLFRKEGQNVTLSCEQNLNHDAMYWYRQDPGQGLRLIYYSQIVNDFQKGDIAEGYSVSREKKESFPLTVTSAQKNPTAFYLCASSSQGADYEQYFGPGTRLTVT.

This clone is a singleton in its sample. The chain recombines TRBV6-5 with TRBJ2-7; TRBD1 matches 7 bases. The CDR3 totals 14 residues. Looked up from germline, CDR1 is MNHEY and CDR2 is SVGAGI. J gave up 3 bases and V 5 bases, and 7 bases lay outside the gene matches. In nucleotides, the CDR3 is TGTGCCAGCAGTGTAACCGGGGACAGCTACGAGCAGTACTTC. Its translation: CASSVTGDSYEQYF.

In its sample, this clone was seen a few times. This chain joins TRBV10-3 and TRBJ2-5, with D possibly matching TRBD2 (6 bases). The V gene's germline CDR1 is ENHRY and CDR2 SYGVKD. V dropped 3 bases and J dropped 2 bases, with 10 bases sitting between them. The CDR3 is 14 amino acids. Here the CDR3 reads CAISDGGWQETQYF. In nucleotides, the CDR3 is TGTGCCATCAGTGACGGGGGATGGCAAGAGACCCAGTACTTC.

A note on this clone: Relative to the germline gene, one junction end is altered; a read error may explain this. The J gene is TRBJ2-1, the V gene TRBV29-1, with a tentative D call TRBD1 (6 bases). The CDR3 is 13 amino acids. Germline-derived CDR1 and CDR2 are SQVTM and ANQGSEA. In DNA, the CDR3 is TGCAGCGTGCGAAGCACAGGGTCCTACCGTTCGCTCTTC. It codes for CSVRSTGSYRSLF.

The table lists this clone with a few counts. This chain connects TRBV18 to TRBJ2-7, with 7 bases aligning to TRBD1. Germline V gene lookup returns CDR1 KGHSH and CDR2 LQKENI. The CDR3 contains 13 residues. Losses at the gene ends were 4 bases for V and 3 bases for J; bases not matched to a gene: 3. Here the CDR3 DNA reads TGTGCCAGCTCACGAGGACAGGACTACGAGCAGTACTTC. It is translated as CASSRGQDYEQYF.

For the CDR3, the DNA is TGTGCCAGCAGCGCGAGTGGGGACAACCCATGGACCGGGGAGCTGTTTTTT. It specifies CASSASGDNPWTGELFF. V gene TRBV9 combines with J gene TRBJ2-2, with D maybe TRBD1 (6 bases). The CDR3 extends over 17 amino acids. Trimming stripped 3 bases from V and 5 bases from J, with 20 bases between. Germline V CDR1 and CDR2: SGDLS, YYNGEE. Filled out from reference TRBV9 and TRBJ2-2, the complete variable domain reads DSGVTQTPKHLITATGQRVTLRCSPRSGDLSVYWYQQSLDQGLQFLIQYYNGEERAKGNILERFSAQQFPDLHSELNLSSLELGDSALYFCASSASGDNPWTGELFFGEGSRLTVL.

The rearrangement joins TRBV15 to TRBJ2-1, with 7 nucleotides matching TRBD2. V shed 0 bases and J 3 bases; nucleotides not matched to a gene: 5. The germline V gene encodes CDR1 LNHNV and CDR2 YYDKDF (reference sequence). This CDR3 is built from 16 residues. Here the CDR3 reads CATSRDIPSGYNEQFF. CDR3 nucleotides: TGTGCCACCAGCAGAGATATTCCTAGCGGCTACAATGAGCAGTTCTTC.

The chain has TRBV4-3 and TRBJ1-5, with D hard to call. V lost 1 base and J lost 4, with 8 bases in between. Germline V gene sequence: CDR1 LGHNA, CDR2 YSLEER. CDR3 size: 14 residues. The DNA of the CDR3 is TGCGCCAGCAGCCAAGGTCCGGGGAATCAGCCCCAGCATTTT. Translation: CASSQGPGNQPQHF.

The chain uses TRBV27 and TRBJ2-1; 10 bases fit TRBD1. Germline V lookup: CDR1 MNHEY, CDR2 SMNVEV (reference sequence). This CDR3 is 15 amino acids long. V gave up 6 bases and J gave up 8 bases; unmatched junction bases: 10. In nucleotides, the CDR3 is TGTGCCAGCAGCTTTGACAGGGGGCGTGCGGATGAGCAGTTCTTC. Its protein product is CASSFDRGRADEQFF.

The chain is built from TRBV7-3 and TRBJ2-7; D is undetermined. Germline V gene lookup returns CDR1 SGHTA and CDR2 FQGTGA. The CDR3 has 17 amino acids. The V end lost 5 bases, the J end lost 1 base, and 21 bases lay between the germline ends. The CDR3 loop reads CASSPTSTEAPSYEQYF. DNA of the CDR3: TGTGCCAGCAGCCCGACATCAACCGAAGCCCCTTCCTACGAGCAGTACTTC.

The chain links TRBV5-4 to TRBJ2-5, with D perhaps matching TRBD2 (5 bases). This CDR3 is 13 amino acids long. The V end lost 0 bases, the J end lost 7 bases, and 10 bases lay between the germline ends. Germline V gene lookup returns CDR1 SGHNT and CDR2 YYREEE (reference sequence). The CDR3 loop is CASSLGGEGTQYF. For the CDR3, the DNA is TGTGCCAGCAGCTTGGGGGGAGAGGGGACCCAGTACTTC.

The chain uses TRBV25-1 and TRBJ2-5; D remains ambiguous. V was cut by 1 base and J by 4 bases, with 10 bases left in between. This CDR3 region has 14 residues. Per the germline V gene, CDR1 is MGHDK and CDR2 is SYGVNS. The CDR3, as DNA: TGTGCCAGCAGTGAATCGAAGAGTGCAGAGACCCAGTACTTC. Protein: CASSESKSAETQYF.

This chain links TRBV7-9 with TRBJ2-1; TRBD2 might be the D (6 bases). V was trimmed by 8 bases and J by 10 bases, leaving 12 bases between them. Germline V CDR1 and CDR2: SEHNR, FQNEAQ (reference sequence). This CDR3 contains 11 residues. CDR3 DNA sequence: TGTGCCAGCGGACTAAAAGAAGAGCAGTTCTTC. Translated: CASGLKEEQFF. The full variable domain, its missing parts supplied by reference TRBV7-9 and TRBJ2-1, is DTGVSQNPRHKITKRGQNVTFRCDPISEHNRLYWYRQTLGQGPEFLTYFQNEAQLEKSRLLSDRFSAERPKGSFSTLEIQRTEQGDSAMYLCASGLKEEQFFGPGTRLTVL.

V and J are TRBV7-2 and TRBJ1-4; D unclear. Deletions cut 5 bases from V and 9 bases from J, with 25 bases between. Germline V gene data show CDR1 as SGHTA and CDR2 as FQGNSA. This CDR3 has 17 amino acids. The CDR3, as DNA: TGTGCCAGCAGCCTTAGCCTTCTCGGGAGGGAGAAGAAAAAACTGTTTTTT. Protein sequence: CASSLSLLGREKKKLFF.

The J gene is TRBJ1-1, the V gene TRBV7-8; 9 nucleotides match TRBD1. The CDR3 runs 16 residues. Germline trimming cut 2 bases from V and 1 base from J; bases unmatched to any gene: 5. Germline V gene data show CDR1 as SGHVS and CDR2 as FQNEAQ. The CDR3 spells CASSLTGGRGNTEAFF. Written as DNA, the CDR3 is TGTGCCAGCAGCTTAACAGGGGGCCGGGGGAACACTGAAGCTTTCTTT.

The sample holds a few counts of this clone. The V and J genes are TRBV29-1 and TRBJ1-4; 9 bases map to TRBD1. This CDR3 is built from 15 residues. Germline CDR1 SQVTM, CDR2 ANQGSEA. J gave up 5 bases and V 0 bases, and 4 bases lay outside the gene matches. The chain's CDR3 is CSVEDWGTGNEKLFF. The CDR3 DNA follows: TGCAGCGTTGAAGATTGGGGGACAGGGAATGAAAAACTGTTTTTT.

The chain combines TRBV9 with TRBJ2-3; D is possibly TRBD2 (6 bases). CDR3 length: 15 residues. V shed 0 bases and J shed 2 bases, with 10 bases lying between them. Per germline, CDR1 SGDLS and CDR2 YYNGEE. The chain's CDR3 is CASSVVEGLTDTQYF. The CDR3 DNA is TGTGCCAGCAGCGTAGTGGAGGGGCTCACAGATACGCAGTATTTT.

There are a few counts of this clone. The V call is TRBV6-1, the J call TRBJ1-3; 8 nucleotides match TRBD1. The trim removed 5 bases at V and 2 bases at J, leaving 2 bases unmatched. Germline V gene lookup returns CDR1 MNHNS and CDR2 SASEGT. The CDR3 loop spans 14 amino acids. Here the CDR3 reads CASSLDRAGNTIYF. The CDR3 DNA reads TGTGCCAGCAGTTTGGACAGGGCTGGAAACACCATATATTTT.

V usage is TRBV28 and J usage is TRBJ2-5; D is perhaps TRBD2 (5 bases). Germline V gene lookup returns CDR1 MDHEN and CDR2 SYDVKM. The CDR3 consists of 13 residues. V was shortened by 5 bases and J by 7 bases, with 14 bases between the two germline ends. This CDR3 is CASSGGRSGTQYF. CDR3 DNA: TGTGCCAGCAGTGGAGGTCGGTCAGGGACCCAGTACTTC. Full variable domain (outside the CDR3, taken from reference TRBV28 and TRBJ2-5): DVKVTQSSRYLVKRTGEKVFLECVQDMDHENMFWYRQDPGLGLRLIYFSYDVKMKEKGDIPEGYSVSREKKERFSLILESASTNQTSMYLCASSGGRSGTQYFGPGTRLLVL.

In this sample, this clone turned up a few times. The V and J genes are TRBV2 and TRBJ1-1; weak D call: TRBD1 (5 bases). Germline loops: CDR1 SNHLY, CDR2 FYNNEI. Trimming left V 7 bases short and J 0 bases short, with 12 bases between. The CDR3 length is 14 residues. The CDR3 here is CASTYRSMNTEAFF. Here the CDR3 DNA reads TGTGCCAGCACCTACAGGAGCATGAACACTGAAGCTTTCTTT.

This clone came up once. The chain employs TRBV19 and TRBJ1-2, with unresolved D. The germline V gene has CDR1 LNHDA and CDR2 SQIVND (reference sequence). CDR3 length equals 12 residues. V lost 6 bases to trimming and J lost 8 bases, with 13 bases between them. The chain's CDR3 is CASSWTSGGYTF. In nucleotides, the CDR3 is TGTGCCAGTAGCTGGACGTCGGGGGGCTACACCTTC.

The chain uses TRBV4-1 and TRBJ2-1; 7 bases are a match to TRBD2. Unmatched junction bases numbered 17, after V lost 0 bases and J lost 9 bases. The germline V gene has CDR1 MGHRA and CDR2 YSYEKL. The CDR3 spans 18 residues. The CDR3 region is CASSQEVGLADPTGEQFF. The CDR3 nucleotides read TGCGCCAGCAGCCAAGAAGTTGGGCTAGCGGACCCTACGGGTGAGCAGTTCTTC.

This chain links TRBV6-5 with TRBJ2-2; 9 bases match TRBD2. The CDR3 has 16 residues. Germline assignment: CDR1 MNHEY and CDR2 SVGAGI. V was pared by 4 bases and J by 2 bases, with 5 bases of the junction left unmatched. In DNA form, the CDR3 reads TGTGCCAGCAGTTTCGGACTAGCGAGTAACACCGGGGAGCTGTTTTTT. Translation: CASSFGLASNTGELFF.

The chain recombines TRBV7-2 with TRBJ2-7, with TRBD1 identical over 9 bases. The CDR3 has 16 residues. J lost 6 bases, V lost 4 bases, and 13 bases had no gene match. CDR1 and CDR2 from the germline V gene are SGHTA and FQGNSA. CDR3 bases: TGTGCCAGCAGCTCACTTCAGGGACAGGGACTTCGCGAGCAGTACTTC. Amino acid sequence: CASSSLQGQGLREQYF.

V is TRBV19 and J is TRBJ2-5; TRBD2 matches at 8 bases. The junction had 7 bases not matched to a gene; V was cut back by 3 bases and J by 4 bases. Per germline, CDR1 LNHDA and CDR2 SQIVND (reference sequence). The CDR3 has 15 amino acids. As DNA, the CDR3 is TGTGCCAGTAGTATTTCTGGGACTAGGGGAGAGACCCAGTACTTC. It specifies CASSISGTRGETQYF. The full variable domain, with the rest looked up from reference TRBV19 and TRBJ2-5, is DGGITQSPKYLFRKEGQNVTLSCEQNLNHDAMYWYRQDPGQGLRLIYYSQIVNDFQKGDIAEGYSVSREKKESFPLTVTSAQKNPTAFYLCASSISGTRGETQYFGPGTRLLVL.

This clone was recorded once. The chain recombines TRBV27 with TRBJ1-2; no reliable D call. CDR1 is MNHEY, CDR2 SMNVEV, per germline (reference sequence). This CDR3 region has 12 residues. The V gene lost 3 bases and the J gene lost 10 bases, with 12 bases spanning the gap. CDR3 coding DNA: TGTGCCAGCAGTTTTACCTCCGGGAACTACACCTTC. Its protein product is CASSFTSGNYTF.

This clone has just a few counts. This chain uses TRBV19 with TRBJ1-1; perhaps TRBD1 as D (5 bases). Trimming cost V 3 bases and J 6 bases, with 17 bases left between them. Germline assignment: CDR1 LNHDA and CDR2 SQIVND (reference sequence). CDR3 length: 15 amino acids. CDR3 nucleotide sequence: TGTGCCAGTAGTATCTCGACAGTTAAGCTTCCTGAAGCTTTCTTT. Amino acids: CASSISTVKLPEAFF.

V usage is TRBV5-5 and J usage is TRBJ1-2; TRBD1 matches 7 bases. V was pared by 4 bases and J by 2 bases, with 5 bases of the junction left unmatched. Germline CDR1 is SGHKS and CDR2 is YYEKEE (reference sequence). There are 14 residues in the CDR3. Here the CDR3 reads CASSLLQGNYGYTF. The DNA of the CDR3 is TGTGCCAGCAGCCTATTACAGGGGAACTATGGCTACACCTTC.

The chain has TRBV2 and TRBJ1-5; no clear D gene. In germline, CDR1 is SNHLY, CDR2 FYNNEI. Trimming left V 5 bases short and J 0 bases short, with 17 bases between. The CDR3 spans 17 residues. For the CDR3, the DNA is TGTGCCAGCAGTAAAAGGTTTAAGAGGGATAGCAATCAGCCCCAGCATTTT. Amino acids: CASSKRFKRDSNQPQHF.

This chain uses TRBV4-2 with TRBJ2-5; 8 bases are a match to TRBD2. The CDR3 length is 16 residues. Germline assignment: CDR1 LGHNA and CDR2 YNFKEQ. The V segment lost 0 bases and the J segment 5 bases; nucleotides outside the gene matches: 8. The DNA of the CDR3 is TGTGCCAGCAGCCAAGATGTAGGACTAGCTGGGGAGACCCAGTACTTC. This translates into CASSQDVGLAGETQYF.